Listed here are 26 T cell receptor beta chains from one sample, sequenced in a study of CD8+ T cells in alopecia areata. RNA was extracted and reverse transcribed into cDNA as the sequencing template. Profiled with immunoSEQ multiplex PCR; TCRdb holds only in-frame clones, not every one. The table lists fewer than 110,000 clones, around 50% of them singletons. The sample consisted of CD4+ T cells sorted from blood. Receptor source: a human donor in good health.

The chain has TRBV19 and TRBJ1-6; D call uncertain. This CDR3 contains 14 residues. Trimming removed 0 bases at V and 7 bases at J, with 7 bases between. Per the germline V gene, CDR1 is LNHDA and CDR2 is SQIVND (reference sequence). The DNA of the CDR3 is TGTGCCAGTAGTATAGAACCGGAGAATTCACCCCTCCACTTT. Its protein is CASSIEPENSPLHF.

The gene calls are TRBV5-1 and TRBJ2-1, with 9 bases identical to TRBD2. Trimming took 5 bases from V and 2 from J; bases not matched to a gene: 5. Germline V gene sequence: CDR1 SGHRS, CDR2 YFSETQ. The CDR3 length is 15 residues. CDR3 coding DNA: TGCGCCAGCAGTACTAGCGGGTGGACCTACAATGAGCAGTTCTTC. Translation: CASSTSGWTYNEQFF.

The CDR3 loop reads CASSETGNTEAFF. CDR3 nucleotides: TGTGCCAGCAGTGAGACAGGGAACACTGAAGCTTTCTTT. The chain links TRBV6-5 to TRBJ1-1, with D perhaps matching TRBD1 (6 bases). The germline V gene has CDR1 MNHEY and CDR2 SVGAGI. V lost 5 bases and J lost 1, with 8 bases in between. The CDR3 runs 13 residues.

V is TRBV25-1 and J is TRBJ1-2; unclear D gene. Germline-derived CDR1 and CDR2 are MGHDK and SYGVNS. The CDR3 is 13 residues long. V was clipped by 9 bases and J by 1 base, with 12 bases between them. The CDR3: CASSFSGNYGYTF. In nucleotides, the CDR3 is TGTGCCAGTTCTTTTTCTGGTAACTATGGCTACACCTTC.

The chain combines TRBV14 with TRBJ2-3; TRBD2 agrees at 10 bases. The V gene end was trimmed by 0 bases and the J gene end by 5 bases; junction bases not matched to a gene: 5. CDR1 is SGHDN and CDR2 is FVKESK in the germline V gene. The CDR3 is made up of 16 amino acids. The CDR3 bases are TGTGCCAGCAGCCAAGACTCCCTAGCGGGGGTAGATACGCAGTATTTT. It translates to CASSQDSLAGVDTQYF.

The genes are TRBV23-1 and TRBJ1-2; no firm D call. TRBV23-1 is known as an ORF, though its function is uncertain. V was clipped by 1 base and J by 8 bases, with 23 bases between them. The CDR3 is made up of 17 amino acids. The CDR3 DNA sequence: TGCGCCAGCAGTCAATATTCCAACAGACGGGCACCGGGGGGCTACACCTTC. The encoded protein is CASSQYSNRRAPGGYTF.

This clone was recorded a few times. The chain links TRBV7-3 to TRBJ2-6, with D unresolved. Trimming took off 5 bases at V and 1 base at J, with 6 bases between the two ends. Germline assignment: CDR1 SGHTA and CDR2 FQGTGA. This CDR3 region has 14 residues. CDR3 in amino acids: CASSPHSGANVLTF. The CDR3 coding sequence is TGTGCCAGCAGCCCGCATTCTGGGGCCAACGTCCTGACTTTC.

The J gene is TRBJ1-5, the V gene TRBV28; TRBD1 matches at 10 bases. The CDR3 has 18 residues. Germline CDR1 MDHEN, CDR2 SYDVKM. Trimming removed 2 bases from V and 2 bases from J; junction bases left unmatched: 9. CDR3 nucleotide sequence: TGTGCCAGCAGTTTAGTAGGGACAGGGGTAATGGGCAATCAGCCCCAGCATTTT. Its protein product is CASSLVGTGVMGNQPQHF.

The chain joins TRBV5-1 to TRBJ1-6; D perhaps matches TRBD1 (5 bases). V was cut by 5 bases and J by 8 bases, with 17 bases left in between. The CDR3 extends over 15 amino acids. The germline V gene has CDR1 SGHRS and CDR2 YFSETQ. The CDR3 sequence: CASRSTGLQDSPLHF. The CDR3 DNA reads as TGCGCCAGCAGGTCTACAGGACTCCAGGATTCACCCCTCCACTTT.

This chain links TRBV28 with TRBJ1-1; perhaps TRBD1 as D (5 bases). This CDR3 is 14 amino acids long. V was shortened by 5 bases and J by 5 bases, with 15 bases between the two germline ends. Germline CDR1 reads MDHEN; CDR2 reads SYDVKM. DNA for the CDR3: TGTGCCAGCAGTCCCATGTCGGGGGGGACTGAAGCTTTCTTT. Translated, it gives CASSPMSGGTEAFF. Filled out from reference TRBV28 and TRBJ1-1, the complete variable domain reads DVKVTQSSRYLVKRTGEKVFLECVQDMDHENMFWYRQDPGLGLRLIYFSYDVKMKEKGDIPEGYSVSREKKERFSLILESASTNQTSMYLCASSPMSGGTEAFFGQGTRLTVV.

V usage is TRBV25-1 and J usage is TRBJ2-5, with D hard to call. Looked up from germline, CDR1 is MGHDK and CDR2 is SYGVNS. The CDR3 consists of 12 residues. V was pared by 6 bases and J by 5 bases, with 10 bases between. Written as DNA, the CDR3 is TGTGCCAGCAGGGGGATGGGGGAGACCCAGTACTTC. Amino acids: CASRGMGETQYF.

This chain links TRBV5-1 with TRBJ2-3, with D perhaps TRBD1 (6 bases). Trimming cost V 1 base and J 3 bases, with 12 bases left between them. The germline CDR1 and CDR2 sequences are SGHRS and YFSETQ. This CDR3 has 15 amino acids. The chain's CDR3 is CASSLTGPVTDTQYF. The CDR3 DNA follows: TGCGCCAGCAGCTTGACAGGGCCGGTAACAGATACGCAGTATTTT.

The chain recombines TRBV19 with TRBJ1-6; 8 bases line up with TRBD1. This CDR3 contains 15 residues. Looked up from germline, CDR1 is LNHDA and CDR2 is SQIVND (reference sequence). V trimming: 4 bases; J trimming: 7 bases; junction bases outside the gene matches: 6. The CDR3 nucleotides read TGTGCCAGTAGTACCGACAGGGGTGAGAATTCACCCCTCCACTTT. Residues: CASSTDRGENSPLHF.

The V gene is TRBV2, the J gene TRBJ2-7, with D uncertain. Germline V gives CDR1 SNHLY, CDR2 FYNNEI. The V gene lost 8 bases and the J gene lost 7 bases, with 15 bases spanning the gap. The CDR3 length is 12 residues. DNA for the CDR3: TGTGCCAGCGGCAGGCCTCCTAGGGAGCAGTACTTC. It translates to CASGRPPREQYF.

V is TRBV7-2 and J is TRBJ2-1; tentatively, D is TRBD2 (5 bases). There are 16 residues in the CDR3. The V gene lost 0 bases and the J gene lost 0 bases, with 9 bases spanning the gap. The germline CDR1 and CDR2 sequences are SGHTA and FQGNSA. This chain's CDR3 is CASSLAPSPSYNEQFF. In DNA, the CDR3 is TGTGCCAGCAGCTTAGCCCCTAGCCCCTCCTACAATGAGCAGTTCTTC. Combining the CDR3 with reference TRBV7-2 and TRBJ2-1 gives the whole variable domain GAGVSQSPSNKVTEKGKDVELRCDPISGHTALYWYRQSLGQGLEFLIYFQGNSAPDKSGLPSDRFSAERTGGSVSTLTIQRTQQEDSAVYLCASSLAPSPSYNEQFFGPGTRLTVL.

A single count supports this clone. The V call is TRBV29-1, the J call TRBJ1-2; D might be TRBD1 (6 bases). Germline CDR1 reads SQVTM; CDR2 reads ANQGSEA. V was clipped by 7 bases and J by 6 bases, with 12 bases between them. The CDR3 loop spans 11 amino acids. The CDR3 loop reads CSARRTDGYTF. In DNA form, the CDR3 reads TGCAGCGCTCGCAGGACAGATGGCTACACCTTC. Filled out from reference TRBV29-1 and TRBJ1-2, the complete variable domain reads SAVISQKPSRDICQRGTSLTIQCQVDSQVTMMFWYRQQPGQSLTLIATANQGSEATYESGFVIDKFPISRPNLTFSTLTVSNMSPEDSSIYLCSARRTDGYTFGSGTRLTVV.

This clone was seen a few times. The chain joins TRBV4-2 to TRBJ2-7; 13 bases align to TRBD2. CDR1 and CDR2 (germline): LGHNA, YNFKEQ. This CDR3 has 15 amino acids. V was clipped by 4 bases and J by 6 bases; unmatched bases: 6. The CDR3 nucleotides are TGTGCCAGCAGCCCCGGACTAGCGGGGGTTTCCGAGCAGTACTTC. Translated, it gives CASSPGLAGVSEQYF.

The chain couples TRBV27 to TRBJ1-1, with TRBD1 as a possible D gene (5 bases). The germline V gene has CDR1 MNHEY and CDR2 SMNVEV (reference sequence). There are 13 residues in the CDR3. V gave up 8 bases and J gave up 0 bases, with 10 bases separating them. CDR3 bases: TGTGCCAGCCGGATACAGGTGAACACTGAAGCTTTCTTT. Its translation is CASRIQVNTEAFF.

This chain's CDR3 is CASSQAGTGGNYGYTF. As DNA, the CDR3 is TGTGCCAGCAGCCAAGCGGGGACAGGGGGCAACTATGGCTACACCTTC. The chain is built from TRBV4-2 and TRBJ1-2; 12 positions agree with TRBD1. The CDR3 length is 16 residues. The J segment lost 2 bases and the V segment lost 1 base, leaving 2 bases of the junction unmatched. Germline CDR1 and CDR2: LGHNA and YNFKEQ.

The V and J genes are TRBV29-1 and TRBJ1-1, with D unresolved. V lost 7 bases, J lost 6 bases, and 15 bases lay in between. CDR3 length: 12 amino acids. Germline values: CDR1 SQVTM, CDR2 ANQGSEA. CDR3 coding DNA: TGCAGCGCGTGGGCTGGGTGGGCTGAAGCTTTCTTT. Translation: CSAWAGWAEAFF.

The table lists this clone with a count of one. The chain recombines TRBV2 with TRBJ2-3; D is possibly TRBD1 (6 bases). Germline CDR1 is SNHLY and CDR2 is FYNNEI. Trimming removed 2 bases at V and 2 bases at J, with 8 bases between. The CDR3 has 14 residues. The CDR3 reads CASSELGATDTQYF. CDR3 nucleotides: TGTGCCAGCAGTGAACTGGGGGCCACAGATACGCAGTATTTT.

The V and J genes are TRBV29-1 and TRBJ2-3; D gene unclear. The V gene's germline CDR1 is SQVTM and CDR2 ANQGSEA. The CDR3 has 13 amino acids. Trimming removed 6 bases at V and 4 bases at J, with 14 bases between. Here the CDR3 reads CSVDRSGPDTQYF. The CDR3 nucleotides read TGCAGCGTGGATCGAAGTGGGCCAGATACGCAGTATTTT.

The V call is TRBV5-1, the J call TRBJ2-1, with 8 bases matching TRBD1. The CDR3 contains 17 residues. The V gene's germline CDR1 is SGHRS and CDR2 YFSETQ. V lost 4 bases, J lost 6 bases, and 15 bases stayed unmatched. The CDR3, as DNA: TGCGCCAGCAGCATAGATATAGGGACAGGAATTTTCAATGAGCAGTTCTTC. Protein product: CASSIDIGTGIFNEQFF.

The chain recombines TRBV29-1 with TRBJ1-1; D is unclear. V was pared by 4 bases and J by 0 bases, with 9 bases between. Germline V CDR1 and CDR2: SQVTM, ANQGSEA. There are 13 residues in the CDR3. CDR3: CSVGRVLNTEAFF. As DNA, the CDR3 is TGCAGCGTTGGTAGGGTGCTGAACACTGAAGCTTTCTTT.

The chain combines TRBV7-2 with TRBJ2-3; a possible D gene is TRBD2 (5 bases). Between the trimmed V and J ends, which lost 1 base and 4 bases, there was a span of 9 bases. The CDR3 spans 14 residues. Germline lookup yields CDR1 SGHTA and CDR2 FQGNSA. The CDR3: CASSLVTGADTQYF. DNA for the CDR3: TGTGCCAGCAGCTTAGTCACCGGGGCAGATACGCAGTATTTT.

The rearrangement joins TRBV6-1 to TRBJ1-1; maybe TRBD1 (6 bases). The CDR3 runs to 13 residues. Germline loops: CDR1 MNHNS, CDR2 SASEGT. Trimming left V 5 bases short and J 1 base short, with 8 bases between. CDR3 in DNA: TGTGCCAGCAGTCGGACAGAGAACACTGAAGCTTTCTTT. Its protein is CASSRTENTEAFF.